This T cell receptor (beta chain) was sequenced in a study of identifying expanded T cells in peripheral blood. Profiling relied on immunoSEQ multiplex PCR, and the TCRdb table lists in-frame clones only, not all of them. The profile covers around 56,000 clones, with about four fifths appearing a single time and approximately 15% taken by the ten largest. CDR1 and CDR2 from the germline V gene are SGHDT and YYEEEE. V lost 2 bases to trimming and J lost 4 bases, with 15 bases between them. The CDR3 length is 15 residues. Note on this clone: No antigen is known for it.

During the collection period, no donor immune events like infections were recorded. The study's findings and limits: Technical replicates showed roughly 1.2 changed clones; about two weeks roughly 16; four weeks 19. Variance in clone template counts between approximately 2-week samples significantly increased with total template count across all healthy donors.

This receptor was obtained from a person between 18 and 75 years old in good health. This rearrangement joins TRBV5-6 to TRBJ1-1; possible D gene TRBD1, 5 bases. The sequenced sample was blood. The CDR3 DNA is TGTGCCAGCAGCTTAGACAGCCTCAGGAGCACTGAAGCTTTCTTT. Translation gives CASSLDSLRSTEAFF. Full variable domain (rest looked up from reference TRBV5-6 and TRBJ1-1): DAGVTQSPTHLIKTRGQQVTLRCSPKSGHDTVSWYQQALGQGPQFIFQYYEEEERQRGNFPDRFSGHQFPNYSSELNVNALLLGDSALYLCASSLDSLRSTEAFFGQGTRLTVV.